These T cell receptor beta chains were read from a single sample in a study of shared clonotypes between healthy human individuals. The repertoire was sequenced with immunoSEQ multiplex PCR; TCRdb's copy has only in-frame clones and lacks some. The sample has about 1.1 million clones, approximately 80% seen once. The source material was memory CD4+ T cells from PBMCs. The receptors originated from a man between 18 and 35 years old in good health. Some clones in this sample may be carry-over from other donors' samples. Both conserved end residues are part of each CDR3.

v_call cdr3_aa
TRBV6-6 CASSSANTEAFF
TRBV5-4 CASSGGQPPLSEAFF
TRBV28 CASRQTGPTYEQYF
TRBV5-1 CASSLRQGVNEQYF
TRBV15 CATSRDRAVTDTQYF
TRBV9 CASSKSSGSVETQYF
TRBV7-3 CASSLYEGNEQFF
TRBV28 CASQVLWAGYTF
TRBV5-1 CASSLGVTYGYTF
TRBV15 CATSRDLPATSYEQYF
TRBV7-8 CASSSQFGQGNTEAFF
TRBV10-1 CASSERLANTEAFF
TRBV5-1 CASSRKCRDSYNQPQHF
TRBV2 CASRNELIGAEAFF
TRBV7-3 CASSLAGIDTQYF
TRBV7-9 CASSLGAQETQYF
TRBV5-4 CASSKGQGVWETQYF
TRBV2 CASSGDSAEAFF